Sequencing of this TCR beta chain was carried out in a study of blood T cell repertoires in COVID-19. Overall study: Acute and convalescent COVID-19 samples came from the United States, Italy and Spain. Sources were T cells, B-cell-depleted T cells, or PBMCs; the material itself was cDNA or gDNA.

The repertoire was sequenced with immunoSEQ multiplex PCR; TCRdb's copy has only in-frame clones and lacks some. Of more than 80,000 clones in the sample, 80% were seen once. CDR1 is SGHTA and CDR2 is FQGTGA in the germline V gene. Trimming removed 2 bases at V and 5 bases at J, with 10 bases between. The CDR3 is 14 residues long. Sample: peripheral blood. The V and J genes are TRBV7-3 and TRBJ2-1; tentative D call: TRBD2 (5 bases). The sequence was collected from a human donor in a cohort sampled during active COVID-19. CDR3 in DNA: TGTGCCAGCAGCTTAGCGGGCCTCGACAATGAGCAGTTCTTC. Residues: CASSLAGLDNEQFF.